Below, 32 T cell receptor beta chains from the same sample are listed, as sequenced in a study of shared clonotypes between healthy human individuals. Assay used: immunoSEQ multiplex PCR; TCRdb lists only in-frame clones, some missing. The sample lists roughly 2,300,000 clones, roughly 92% occurring once. The sequenced sample consisted of naive CD4+ T cells from PBMCs. Regarding subset: CD45RA+ positively selected. The source of these receptors is a man aged 18 to 30 in good health. Some clones in this sample may be carry-over from other donors' samples.

The CDR3 region has the DNA TGTGCCATCAAGCAGGACTTGCCGAACACCGGGGAGCTGTTTTTT. Encoded protein: CAIKQDLPNTGELFF. The chain employs TRBV10-3 and TRBJ2-2; weak D call: TRBD2 (5 bases). Germline V gene data show CDR1 as ENHRY and CDR2 as SYGVKD. The CDR3 totals 15 residues. Trimming pared 7 bases from V and 0 bases from J, leaving 12 bases between.

The V gene is TRBV9, the J gene TRBJ1-4; no firm D call. The CDR3 covers 14 residues. The germline V and J ends were trimmed by 0 bases and 4 bases, with 7 bases remaining between them. Germline V gene lookup returns CDR1 SGDLS and CDR2 YYNGEE. The CDR3 sequence is CASSVGLINEKLFF. Here the CDR3 DNA reads TGTGCCAGCAGCGTAGGGCTGATTAATGAAAAACTGTTTTTT.

The rearrangement links TRBV5-1 to TRBJ1-3; a weak D match, TRBD1 (5 bases). The ends were cut back, 0 bases at V and 5 bases at J, with 15 bases in the middle. The CDR3 has 16 amino acids. The germline CDR1 and CDR2 sequences are SGHRS and YFSETQ. The CDR3 loop reads CASSLEAGSMRNTIYF. The CDR3 nucleotides read TGCGCCAGCAGCTTGGAAGCAGGGTCGATGCGAAACACCATATATTTT.

This sequence joins TRBV29-1 and TRBJ2-3; D remains ambiguous. V lost 3 bases to trimming and J lost 2 bases, with 12 bases between them. This CDR3 is 14 amino acids long. CDR1 and CDR2 from the germline V gene are SQVTM and ANQGSEA. In nucleotides, the CDR3 is TGCAGCGTTGACTTGCACCCTGCCACAGATACGCAGTATTTT. Amino acids: CSVDLHPATDTQYF.

As to this clone: This specimen includes other DNA sequences encoding the same CDR3. This sequence joins TRBV30 and TRBJ2-3, with D possibly matching TRBD1 (6 bases). The CDR3 is 14 residues long. V lost 2 bases and J 0 bases, leaving 9 bases between the germline ends. Germline assignment: CDR1 GTSNPN and CDR2 SVGIG (reference sequence). The CDR3 here is CAWSQGGSTDTQYF. In DNA, the CDR3 is TGTGCCTGGAGTCAAGGGGGAAGCACAGATACGCAGTATTTT.

The V gene is TRBV27, the J gene TRBJ1-1; D might be TRBD1 (6 bases). CDR1 and CDR2 from the germline V gene are MNHEY and SMNVEV (reference sequence). The V and J ends lost 5 bases and 2 bases respectively, with 15 bases between them. The CDR3 is 15 amino acids. The CDR3 is CASSKTTGANTEAFF. The CDR3 coding sequence is TGTGCCAGCAGTAAGACGACAGGAGCTAACACTGAAGCTTTCTTT.

The gene calls are TRBV5-1 and TRBJ2-1; no definite D call. Germline lookup yields CDR1 SGHRS and CDR2 YFSETQ. The CDR3 sequence is 13 residues long. The V and J ends lost 9 bases and 7 bases respectively, with 17 bases between them. The CDR3 DNA is TGCGCCACCTCCCCTTTAGGAAGGAATGAGCAGTTCTTC. Amino acids: CATSPLGRNEQFF.

V and J are TRBV28 and TRBJ1-4; 8 nucleotides line up with TRBD1. This CDR3 contains 15 residues. In germline, CDR1 is MDHEN, CDR2 SYDVKM. Trimming removed 5 bases from V and 8 bases from J; junction bases left unmatched: 10. In nucleotides, the CDR3 is TGTGCCAGCAGTACACGGACAGGGCCCGGAGAAAAACTGTTTTTT. The encoded protein is CASSTRTGPGEKLFF.

The V call is TRBV6-1, the J call TRBJ1-5, with a weak D call TRBD1 (5 bases). Per the germline V gene, CDR1 is MNHNS and CDR2 is SASEGT. The V end was cut by 6 bases, the J end by 0 bases, with 12 bases between. This CDR3 is 15 amino acids long. The CDR3 sequence is CASRLQEYSNQPQHF. DNA for the CDR3: TGTGCCAGCAGACTACAGGAATATAGCAATCAGCCCCAGCATTTT.

The chain uses TRBV7-2 and TRBJ1-4; tentatively, D is TRBD1 (6 bases). CDR1 and CDR2 from the germline V gene are SGHTA and FQGNSA. The CDR3 has 15 amino acids. The V gene lost 5 bases and the J gene lost 5 bases, with 15 bases spanning the gap. CDR3 in DNA: TGTGCCAGCAGCCCCGGGGGGGCAGGAAATGAAAAACTGTTTTTT. Its protein product is CASSPGGAGNEKLFF. Drawing the rest from reference TRBV7-2 and TRBJ1-4, the complete variable domain is GAGVSQSPSNKVTEKGKDVELRCDPISGHTALYWYRQSLGQGLEFLIYFQGNSAPDKSGLPSDRFSAERTGGSVSTLTIQRTQQEDSAVYLCASSPGGAGNEKLFFGSGTQLSVL.

The gene calls are TRBV7-8 and TRBJ2-5; no reliable D call. Per germline, CDR1 SGHVS and CDR2 FQNEAQ. The CDR3 covers 13 residues. Trimming took off 8 bases at V and 1 base at J, with 11 bases between the two ends. The CDR3 loop reads CASFRAFQETQYF. Written as DNA, the CDR3 is TGTGCCAGCTTTAGAGCATTCCAAGAGACCCAGTACTTC. Filled out from reference TRBV7-8 and TRBJ2-5, the complete variable domain reads GAGVSQSPRYKVAKRGQDVALRCDPISGHVSLFWYQQALGQGPEFLTYFQNEAQLDKSGLPSDRFFAERPEGSVSTLKIQRTQQEDSAVYLCASFRAFQETQYFGPGTRLLVL.

The rearrangement joins TRBV21-1 to TRBJ1-1. TRBV21-1 is classified as a pseudogene. This CDR3 is 17 amino acids long. The CDR3 coding sequence is TGTGCCAGCAGCAAAGATGATCTGCCTCAAAAAGGCACTTTGGCTTTCTTT. As protein: CASSKDDLPQKGTLAFF.

The chain uses TRBV18 and TRBJ1-2, with 10 bases lining up with TRBD1. From germline, CDR1 is KGHSH and CDR2 LQKENI. The J segment lost 4 bases and the V segment lost 6 bases, leaving 5 bases of the junction unmatched. This CDR3 is 14 amino acids long. Here the CDR3 DNA reads TGTGCCAGCTCGACAGGGGGCACGAGCTATGGCTACACCTTC. It is translated as CASSTGGTSYGYTF. The full variable domain, in which reference TRBV18 and TRBJ1-2 provide the parts outside the CDR3, is NAGVMQNPRHLVRRRGQEARLRCSPMKGHSHVYWYRQLPEEGLKFMVYLQKENIIDESGMPKERFSAEFPKEGPSILRIQQVVRGDSAAYFCASSTGGTSYGYTFGSGTRLTVV.

The chain links TRBV9 to TRBJ2-3; D may be TRBD1 or TRBD2 (5 bases each). V lost 3 bases and J 2 bases, leaving 16 bases between the germline ends. Germline V gene sequence: CDR1 SGDLS, CDR2 YYNGEE. CDR3 size: 16 residues. The CDR3, as DNA: TGTGCCAGCAGCGCCACCGGGACCCCCTACACAGATACGCAGTATTTT. Translated, it gives CASSATGTPYTDTQYF. The whole variable domain, filled in from reference TRBV9 and TRBJ2-3, reads DSGVTQTPKHLITATGQRVTLRCSPRSGDLSVYWYQQSLDQGLQFLIQYYNGEERAKGNILERFSAQQFPDLHSELNLSSLELGDSALYFCASSATGTPYTDTQYFGPGTRLTVL.

This chain uses TRBV6-1 with TRBJ2-7; 9 bases line up with TRBD2. Germline assignment: CDR1 MNHNS and CDR2 SASEGT. Unmatched junction bases numbered 2, after V lost 8 bases and J lost 0 bases. This CDR3 is 13 amino acids long. The CDR3, as DNA: TGTGCCAGCGGTAGCGGGAGCTCCTACGAGCAGTACTTC. The encoded protein is CASGSGSSYEQYF.

The chain recombines TRBV28 with TRBJ1-4; D possibly corresponds to TRBD1 (5 bases). The germline V gene encodes CDR1 MDHEN and CDR2 SYDVKM. Between the trimmed V and J ends, which lost 2 bases and 3 bases, there was a span of 16 bases. This CDR3 is 17 amino acids long. CDR3 sequence reads: CASSLPPGGGANEKLFF. CDR3 DNA: TGTGCCAGCAGTTTACCCCCCGGCGGGGGTGCTAATGAAAAACTGTTTTTT.

In the case of this clone: The same CDR3 arises from other DNA sequences in this sample as well. This chain connects TRBV7-2 to TRBJ2-3; D perhaps matches TRBD2 (5 bases). This CDR3 spans 13 amino acids. Germline assignment: CDR1 SGHTA and CDR2 FQGNSA. The V end lost 3 bases, the J end lost 4 bases, and 8 bases lay between the germline ends. The CDR3 here is CASSLAGPDTQYF. For the CDR3, the DNA is TGTGCCAGCAGCTTGGCGGGTCCAGATACGCAGTATTTT.

The gene calls are TRBV4-1 and TRBJ2-3, with TRBD2 identical over 10 bases. Per germline, CDR1 MGHRA and CDR2 YSYEKL. This CDR3 spans 15 amino acids. J lost 0 bases, V lost 4 bases, and 1 base had no gene match. The CDR3 DNA reads TGCGCCAGCAGCCCGGGACTAGCGAGCACAGATACGCAGTATTTT. Residues: CASSPGLASTDTQYF.

The chain employs TRBV4-2 and TRBJ2-2; TRBD2 matches at 7 bases. CDR3 length equals 16 residues. Germline V CDR1 and CDR2: LGHNA, YNFKEQ. V shed 4 bases and J 4 bases; nucleotides not matched to a gene: 9. CDR3 in DNA: TGTGCCAGCAGCCGGACCGCGGGAGTCGGCACCGGGGAGCTGTTTTTT. This encodes CASSRTAGVGTGELFF.

The chain couples TRBV7-8 to TRBJ2-5, with D unclear. CDR1 and CDR2 (germline): SGHVS, FQNEAQ. The CDR3 totals 12 residues. V was cut by 4 bases and J by 9 bases, with 12 bases left in between. The chain's CDR3 is CASSSVPVAQYF. CDR3 nucleotides: TGTGCCAGCAGCTCGGTGCCCGTTGCCCAGTACTTC.

The V call is TRBV5-1, the J call TRBJ2-7; D gene unclear. Germline-derived CDR1 and CDR2 are SGHRS and YFSETQ. Deletions cut 3 bases from V and 2 bases from J, with 15 bases between. CDR3 length: 15 amino acids. The chain's CDR3 is CASSSGLRVPYEQYF. The CDR3, as DNA: TGCGCCAGCAGCTCGGGCCTTCGGGTTCCCTACGAGCAGTACTTC.

This clone showed up just once. CDR3 DNA: TGTGCCAGCAGCCCCGGGGGCAGGACCTTTGTCGAGCAGTACTTC. It codes for CASSPGGRTFVEQYF. The rearrangement joins TRBV11-3 to TRBJ2-7; perhaps D is TRBD1 or TRBD2 (6 bases each). V lost 5 bases and J lost 6, with 20 bases in between. Germline CDR1 reads SGHNT; CDR2 reads YENEEA. This CDR3 has 15 residues. The variable domain in full, with the rest retrieved from reference TRBV11-3 and TRBJ2-7, is EAGVVQSPRYKIIEKKQPVAFWCNPISGHNTLYWYLQNLGQGPELLIRYENEEAVDDSQLPKDRFSAERLKGVDSTLKIQPAELGDSAVYLCASSPGGRTFVEQYFGPGTRLTVT.

In the case of this clone: The same CDR3 can be traced to other DNA sequences in this sample. J is TRBJ2-3 and V is TRBV5-1; 11 bases are shared with TRBD2. The CDR3 extends over 15 amino acids. The ends lost 2 bases at V and 3 bases at J; junction bases unmatched: 2. Germline loops: CDR1 SGHRS, CDR2 YFSETQ. This CDR3 is CASSFRLAGTDTQYF. CDR3 DNA sequence: TGCGCCAGCAGCTTTCGACTAGCGGGAACAGATACGCAGTATTTT.

This clone was seen only once. Other DNA sequences from this sample encode an identical CDR3 as well. The gene calls are TRBV7-3 and TRBJ2-1, with 7 bases identical to TRBD1. Germline trimming cut 5 bases from V and 3 bases from J; bases unmatched to any gene: 4. CDR1 is SGHTA, CDR2 FQGTGA, per germline. This CDR3 is built from 14 residues. The CDR3 is CASSRGGGYNEQFF. Here the CDR3 DNA reads TGTGCCAGCAGCCGAGGGGGCGGCTACAATGAGCAGTTCTTC.

The chain is built from TRBV28 and TRBJ1-5, with D possibly matching TRBD1 (5 bases). This CDR3 has 14 residues. CDR1 is MDHEN and CDR2 is SYDVKM in the germline V gene. V lost 7 bases to trimming and J lost 1 base, with 11 bases between them. The CDR3 reads CASTGEISNQPQHF. CDR3 DNA: TGTGCCAGCACGGGGGAAATAAGCAATCAGCCCCAGCATTTT.

This chain connects TRBV7-8 to TRBJ1-1; no definite D call. Germline lookup yields CDR1 SGHVS and CDR2 FQNEAQ. This CDR3 region has 14 residues. Between the trimmed V and J ends, which lost 3 bases and 0 bases, there was a span of 8 bases. The CDR3 reads CASSFRRMNTEAFF. In DNA, the CDR3 is TGTGCCAGCAGCTTCCGCAGAATGAACACTGAAGCTTTCTTT. Combining the CDR3 with reference TRBV7-8 and TRBJ1-1 gives the whole variable domain GAGVSQSPRYKVAKRGQDVALRCDPISGHVSLFWYQQALGQGPEFLTYFQNEAQLDKSGLPSDRFFAERPEGSVSTLKIQRTQQEDSAVYLCASSFRRMNTEAFFGQGTRLTVV.

This clone was detected only once. The CDR3, as DNA: TGTGCCACCCAAGGACCTGGGGCCAACGTCCTGACTTTC. Amino acids: CATQGPGANVLTF. The V call is TRBV6-5, the J call TRBJ2-6; D is unclear. The germline V and J ends were trimmed by 10 bases and 2 bases, with 9 bases remaining between them. Germline lookup yields CDR1 MNHEY and CDR2 SVGAGI. The CDR3 consists of 13 residues.

The rearrangement uses TRBV25-1 and TRBJ1-1, with D possibly matching TRBD1 (6 bases). Germline V lookup: CDR1 MGHDK, CDR2 SYGVNS. Trimming removed 5 bases at V and 3 bases at J, with 19 bases between. There are 16 residues in the CDR3. The CDR3 DNA follows: TGTGCCAGCAGTTTCTCGTCGGGGGCGCTCGACACTGAAGCTTTCTTT. Protein: CASSFSSGALDTEAFF. The whole variable domain, remainder taken from reference TRBV25-1 and TRBJ1-1, is EADIYQTPRYLVIGTGKKITLECSQTMGHDKMYWYQQDPGMELHLIHYSYGVNSTEKGDLSSESTVSRIRTEHFPLTLESARPSHTSQYLCASSFSSGALDTEAFFGQGTRLTVV.

The rearrangement uses TRBV7-8 and TRBJ2-1, with D perhaps TRBD1 or TRBD2 (5 bases each). Trimming pared 1 base from V and 1 base from J, leaving 8 bases between. Germline values: CDR1 SGHVS, CDR2 FQNEAQ. The CDR3 contains 15 residues. Here the CDR3 DNA reads TGTGCCAGCAGCTTAGGAGGGGAATCCTACAATGAGCAGTTCTTC. Its translation is CASSLGGESYNEQFF.

The chain carries TRBV19 and TRBJ2-7; tentative D call: TRBD1 (6 bases). This CDR3 has 15 residues. Germline CDR1 is LNHDA and CDR2 is SQIVND (reference sequence). V lost 5 bases and J 0 bases, leaving 14 bases between the germline ends. In DNA, the CDR3 is TGTGCCAGTAGTCCCCCCCGGACAGACTCCTACGAGCAGTACTTC. Its protein is CASSPPRTDSYEQYF.

The chain uses TRBV14 and TRBJ2-2, with 7 nucleotides matching TRBD2. Germline V gives CDR1 SGHDN, CDR2 FVKESK. The CDR3 has 20 amino acids. V was clipped by 1 base and J by 3 bases; unmatched bases: 17. The CDR3 here is CASSQGRASGRLGDTGELFF. CDR3 sequence (DNA): TGTGCCAGCAGCCAAGGTCGGGCTAGCGGACGCCTGGGGGACACCGGGGAGCTGTTTTTT.

This clone was seen only once. The CDR3 is CASSLVATTGTGELFF. The DNA of the CDR3 is TGCGCCAGCAGCTTGGTGGCCACTACGGGCACCGGGGAGCTGTTTTTT. The chain uses TRBV5-1 and TRBJ2-2; the D is unclear. Germline-derived CDR1 and CDR2 are SGHRS and YFSETQ. The V end was cut by 0 bases, the J end by 4 bases, with 13 bases between. The CDR3 covers 16 residues.